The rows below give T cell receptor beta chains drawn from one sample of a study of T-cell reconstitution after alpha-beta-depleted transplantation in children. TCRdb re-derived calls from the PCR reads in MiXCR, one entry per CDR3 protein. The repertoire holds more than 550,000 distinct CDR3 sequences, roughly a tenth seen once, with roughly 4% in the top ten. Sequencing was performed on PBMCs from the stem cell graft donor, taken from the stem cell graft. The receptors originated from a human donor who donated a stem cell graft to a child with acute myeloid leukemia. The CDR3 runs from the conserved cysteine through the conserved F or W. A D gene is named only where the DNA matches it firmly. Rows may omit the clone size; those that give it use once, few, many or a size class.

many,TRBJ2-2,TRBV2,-,CASSEALGELFF,TGTGCCAGCAGTGAAGCACTTGGGGAGCTGTTTTTT
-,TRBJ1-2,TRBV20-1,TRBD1,CSARLAGGHGYTF,TGCAGTGCTAGATTGGCAGGGGGCCATGGCTACACCTTC
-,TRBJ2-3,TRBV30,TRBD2,CAWRGLARADTQYF,TGTGCCTGGAGGGGACTAGCGAGGGCAGATACGCAGTATTTT
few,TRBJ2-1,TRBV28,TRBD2,CASRHERGLSDAYNEQFF,TGTGCCAGCAGACACGAGAGGGGACTATCCGACGCCTACAATGAGCAGTTCTTC
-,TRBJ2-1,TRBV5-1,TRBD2,CASSLGTSGLEQFF,TGCGCCAGCAGCTTAGGGACTAGCGGGCTTGAGCAGTTCTTC
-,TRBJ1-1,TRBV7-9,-,CASSLVRDGGTEAFF,TGTGCCAGCAGCTTAGTCAGGGACGGGGGCACTGAAGCTTTCTTT
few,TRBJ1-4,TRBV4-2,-,CASSQDGTLEKLFF,TGTGCCAGCAGCCAAGATGGGACCCTAGAAAAACTGTTTTTT
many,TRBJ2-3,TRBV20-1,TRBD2,CSARVGSGGMGSTDTQYF,TGCAGTGCTAGAGTTGGGAGCGGGGGAATGGGGAGCACAGATACGCAGTATTTT
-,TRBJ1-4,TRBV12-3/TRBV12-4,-,CASRTRKSSLFF,TGTGCCAGCAGGACCCGCAAATCGAGTCTGTTTTTT
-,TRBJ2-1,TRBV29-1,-,CSTKGLVNNEQFF,TGCAGCACCAAGGGACTCGTCAACAATGAGCAGTTCTTC
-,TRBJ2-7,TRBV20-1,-,CSASPDAYEQYF,TGCAGTGCTAGTCCGGACGCCTACGAGCAGTACTTC
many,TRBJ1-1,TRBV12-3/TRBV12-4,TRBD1,CASSLNGGQGKRAFF,TGTGCCAGCAGTTTAAATGGAGGACAGGGGAAAAGAGCTTTCTTT
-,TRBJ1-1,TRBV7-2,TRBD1,CASSQGWTGGTTEAFF,TGTGCCAGCAGCCAGGGATGGACAGGGGGCACCACTGAAGCTTTCTTT
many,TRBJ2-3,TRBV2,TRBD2,CASRSEGLAVDTQYF,TGTGCCAGCAGATCGGAGGGACTAGCGGTAGATACGCAGTATTTT
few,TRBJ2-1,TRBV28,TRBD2,CASRLAGGPGYNEQFF,TGTGCCAGTCGCCTAGCGGGAGGGCCAGGGTACAATGAGCAGTTCTTC
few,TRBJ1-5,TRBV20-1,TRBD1,CSAKDRGEGQPQHF,TGCAGTGCCAAGGACAGGGGTGAGGGTCAGCCCCAGCATTTT
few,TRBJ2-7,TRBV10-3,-,CAIRAPEGGIYEQYF,TGTGCCATCAGGGCCCCCGAGGGGGGGATCTACGAGCAGTACTTC
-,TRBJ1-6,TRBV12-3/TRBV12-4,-,CASSLAGGGSPLHF,TGTGCCAGCAGTTTAGCCGGGGGAGGATCACCCCTCCACTTT
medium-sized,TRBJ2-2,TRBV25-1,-,CASSEADVTGELFF,TGTGCCAGCAGCGAAGCGGATGTCACCGGGGAGCTGTTTTTT
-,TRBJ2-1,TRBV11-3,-,CASSRGGIYNEQFF,TGTGCCAGCAGCCGGGGAGGAATTTACAATGAGCAGTTCTTC
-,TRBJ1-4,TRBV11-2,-,CASSSPAGPREKLFF,TGTGCCAGCAGCTCCCCTGCGGGGCCAAGGGAAAAACTGTTTTTT
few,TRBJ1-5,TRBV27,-,CASSLRQPLNQPQHF,TGTGCCAGCAGTTTAAGGCAGCCCCTCAATCAGCCCCAGCATTTT
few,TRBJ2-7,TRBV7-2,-,CASSPHPTRYEQYF,TGTGCCAGCAGCCCCCATCCGACTAGATACGAGCAGTACTTC
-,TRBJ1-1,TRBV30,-,CAWSVDAGTEAFF,TGTGCCTGGAGTGTAGATGCGGGAACTGAAGCTTTCTTT
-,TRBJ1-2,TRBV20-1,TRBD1,CSARLRTGRDGYTF,TGCAGTGCTCGATTACGGACAGGGCGAGATGGCTACACCTTC
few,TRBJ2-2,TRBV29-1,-,CSVSAGSTGELFF,TGCAGCGTCTCGGCCGGTTCCACCGGGGAGCTGTTTTTT
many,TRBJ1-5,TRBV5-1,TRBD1,CASRWGTGGNQPQHF,TGCGCCAGCAGGTGGGGAACAGGGGGCAATCAGCCCCAGCATTTT
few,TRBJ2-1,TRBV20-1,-,CSTEGELGGYEQFF,TGCAGTACCGAAGGGGAGCTTGGAGGGTATGAGCAGTTCTTC
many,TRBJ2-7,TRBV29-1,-,CSVGQLSSYEQYF,TGCAGCGTTGGACAGTTAAGCTCCTACGAGCAGTACTTC
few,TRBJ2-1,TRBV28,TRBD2,CASSSGTSGRSEQFF,TGTGCCAGCAGCTCCGGGACTAGCGGGAGAAGTGAGCAGTTCTTC
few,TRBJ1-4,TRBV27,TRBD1,CASSSRTGAGRNEKLFF,TGTGCCAGCAGTTCACGGACAGGGGCAGGACGTAATGAAAAACTGTTTTTT
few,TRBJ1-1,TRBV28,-,CASGGLGLTEAFF,TGTGCCAGCGGGGGGTTGGGTTTAACTGAAGCTTTCTTT
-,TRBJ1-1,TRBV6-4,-,CASSDSGKGHKAFF,TGTGCCAGCAGTGACTCGGGAAAGGGACACAAAGCTTTCTTT
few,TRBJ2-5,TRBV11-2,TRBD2,CASSLGELGGSPGETQYF,TGTGCCAGCAGCTTAGGGGAACTTGGCGGGAGTCCCGGAGAGACCCAGTACTTC
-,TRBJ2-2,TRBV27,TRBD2,CASSPRTSGRAGAGELFF,TGTGCCAGCAGTCCCCGGACTAGCGGGAGGGCCGGGGCCGGGGAGCTGTTTTTT
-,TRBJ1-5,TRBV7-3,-,CASSGRSGNQPQHF,TGTGCCAGCAGCGGCAGGAGTGGCAATCAGCCCCAGCATTTT
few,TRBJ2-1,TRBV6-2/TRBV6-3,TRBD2,CASSPNQLAGVNNEQFF,TGTGCCAGCAGTCCTAATCAACTAGCGGGAGTCAACAATGAGCAGTTCTTC
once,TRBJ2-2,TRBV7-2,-,CASSLFSASTGELFF,TGTGCCAGCAGCTTATTTTCAGCCAGCACCGGGGAGCTGTTTTTT
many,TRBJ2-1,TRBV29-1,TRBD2,CSATLAGGPNEQFF,TGCAGCGCTACACTAGCGGGAGGGCCCAATGAGCAGTTCTTC
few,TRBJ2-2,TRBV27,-,CASRDKTQPLELFF,TGTGCCAGTAGGGATAAAACCCAACCCTTGGAGCTGTTTTTT
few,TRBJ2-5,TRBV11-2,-,CASSSRDVGGETQYF,TGTGCCAGCAGCTCCCGGGACGTCGGAGGGGAGACCCAGTACTTC
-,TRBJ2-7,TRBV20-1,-,CSAKLDRAQGQYF,TGCAGTGCTAAACTTGACCGGGCCCAGGGGCAGTACTTC
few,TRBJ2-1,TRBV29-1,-,CSAVLAKSYNEQFF,TGCAGCGCGGTCCTAGCGAAGTCCTACAATGAGCAGTTCTTC
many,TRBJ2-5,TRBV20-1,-,CSARLRSQQTQYF,TGCAGTGCTAGATTGAGAAGTCAACAGACCCAGTACTTC
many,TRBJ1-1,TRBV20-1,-,CSARDKGVNTEAFF,TGCAGTGCTAGAGATAAGGGAGTGAACACTGAAGCTTTCTTT
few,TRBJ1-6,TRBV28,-,CASSLSGRGLDNSPLHF,TGTGCCAGCAGTTTATCCGGCCGGGGATTGGATAATTCACCCCTCCACTTT
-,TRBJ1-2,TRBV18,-,CASSPLPVPRNHGYTF,TGTGCCAGCTCACCACTACCGGTGCCCCGGAACCATGGCTACACCTTC
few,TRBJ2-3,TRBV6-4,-,CASSRLAFTDTQYF,TGTGCCAGCAGTCGTCTAGCTTTCACAGATACGCAGTATTTT